Following are 14 T cell receptor beta chains from one sample sequenced in a study of blood T cell repertoires in COVID-19. Clones were sequenced by immunoSEQ multiplex PCR, and TCRdb holds only the in-frame ones, with some missing. Among around 100,000 clones listed, roughly 84% were seen once. Specimen: peripheral blood. The receptors here all came from a human donor in a cohort sampled during active COVID-19.

J is TRBJ1-1 and V is TRBV4-2; TRBD1 matches 10 bases. The germline V gene has CDR1 LGHNA and CDR2 YNFKEQ. This CDR3 is built from 17 residues. J lost 8 bases, V lost 1 base, and 13 bases had no gene match. CDR3: CASSQVRGQGSAPEAFF. The CDR3, as DNA: TGTGCCAGCAGCCAAGTTCGGGGACAGGGGTCGGCACCGGAAGCTTTCTTT.

This rearrangement joins TRBV6-1 to TRBJ1-2; possible D gene TRBD1, 5 bases. The germline gives CDR1 MNHNS, CDR2 SASEGT. Trimming pared 3 bases from V and 1 base from J, leaving 12 bases between. The CDR3 sequence is 15 residues long. Written as DNA, the CDR3 is TGTGCCAGCAGTGATGGGGCAGGGCTTAACTATGGCTACACCTTC. This translates into CASSDGAGLNYGYTF.

This rearrangement joins TRBV19 to TRBJ2-2; no definite D call. CDR1 and CDR2 (germline): LNHDA, SQIVND (reference sequence). This CDR3 has 13 residues. Trimming shortened V by 4 bases and J by 1 base, and 4 bases separated the two germline ends. CDR3 in DNA: TGTGCCAGTAGTACGAGGAACACCGGGGAGCTGTTTTTT. It codes for CASSTRNTGELFF.

The chain joins TRBV23-1 to TRBJ2-5; 7 nucleotides match TRBD1. TRBV23-1 is treated as an ORF (open reading frame) with a function not yet certain. Trimming removed 0 bases from V and 9 bases from J; junction bases left unmatched: 7. This CDR3 has 14 amino acids. The DNA for the CDR3 is TGCGCCAGCAGTCAATCGGGACAGAAGGTAGCCCAGTACTTC. It codes for CASSQSGQKVAQYF.

The chain is built from TRBV28 and TRBJ1-1; D remains unclear. CDR3 length: 11 residues. V lost 4 bases, J lost 14 bases, and 14 bases lay in between. The V gene's germline CDR1 is MDHEN and CDR2 SYDVKM. This CDR3 reads CASSSARSIFF. In DNA, the CDR3 is TGTGCCAGCAGTTCCGCAAGGAGCATCTTCTTT.

This clone occurred once. This rearrangement joins TRBV9 to TRBJ1-2; D is perhaps TRBD1 (5 bases). V lost 4 bases, J lost 2 bases, and 9 bases lay in between. The CDR3 is made up of 13 amino acids. Germline lookup yields CDR1 SGDLS and CDR2 YYNGEE. The CDR3 reads CASSLGRNYGYTF. As DNA, the CDR3 is TGTGCCAGCAGCCTGGGGCGGAACTATGGCTACACCTTC.

This chain links TRBV20-1 with TRBJ2-1; D uncertain. Germline V lookup: CDR1 DFQATT, CDR2 SNEGSKA (reference sequence). This CDR3 comprises 11 residues. Trimming removed 5 bases at V and 10 bases at J, with 12 bases between. CDR3 sequence reads: CSAEVVREQFF. CDR3 coding DNA: TGCAGTGCTGAGGTTGTTAGGGAGCAGTTCTTC.

This chain uses TRBV5-6 with TRBJ2-1, with 10 bases identical to TRBD2. This CDR3 has 14 amino acids. J lost 9 bases, V lost 7 bases, and 10 bases had no gene match. CDR1 and CDR2 from the germline V gene are SGHDT and YYEEEE. This CDR3 reads CASSDTSGNSEQFF. The CDR3 bases are TGTGCCAGCTCCGACACTAGCGGGAACAGTGAGCAGTTCTTC.

The rearrangement joins TRBV5-5 to TRBJ2-7, with D maybe TRBD1 (6 bases). This CDR3 region has 16 residues. V dropped 4 bases and J dropped 0 bases, with 17 bases sitting between them. Germline values: CDR1 SGHKS, CDR2 YYEKEE (reference sequence). The CDR3 DNA is TGTGCCAGCAGCGAGCCTGTCAGGACAGCCTCCTACGAGCAGTACTTC. It encodes CASSEPVRTASYEQYF. Drawing the rest from reference TRBV5-5 and TRBJ2-7, the complete variable domain is DAGVTQSPTHLIKTRGQQVTLRCSPISGHKSVSWYQQVLGQGPQFIFQYYEKEERGRGNFPDRFSARQFPNYSSELNVNALLLGDSALYLCASSEPVRTASYEQYFGPGTRLTVT.

This chain connects TRBV27 to TRBJ2-6, with 8 nucleotides matching TRBD1. V lost 2 bases, J lost 0 bases, and 9 bases stayed unmatched. The germline V gene has CDR1 MNHEY and CDR2 SMNVEV (reference sequence). The CDR3 length is 19 residues. The CDR3 loop reads CASSLVRGLLDSGANVLTF. Here the CDR3 DNA reads TGTGCCAGCAGTTTAGTCAGGGGGCTCTTAGACTCTGGGGCCAACGTCCTGACTTTC.

The genes are TRBV20-1 and TRBJ2-5; D not certain. CDR1 and CDR2 from the germline V gene are DFQATT and SNEGSKA (reference sequence). The CDR3 sequence is 13 residues long. V was clipped by 3 bases and J by 5 bases, with 13 bases between them. The CDR3 region is CSASFQDRETQYF. The CDR3, as DNA: TGCAGTGCTAGTTTTCAGGATAGGGAGACCCAGTACTTC.

This clone occurred once. J is TRBJ2-5 and V is TRBV13, with a weak D call TRBD2 (6 bases). This CDR3 region has 17 residues. Germline assignment: CDR1 PRHDT and CDR2 FYEKMQ (reference sequence). V lost 0 bases, J lost 2 bases, and 16 bases lay in between. In DNA form, the CDR3 reads TGTGCCAGCAGCTTAGGCCGCTCTGAGGAGGGGCAAGAGACCCAGTACTTC. Translation gives CASSLGRSEEGQETQYF.

The chain is built from TRBV19 and TRBJ1-5, with no clear D. This CDR3 is built from 13 residues. The germline V gene encodes CDR1 LNHDA and CDR2 SQIVND (reference sequence). V lost 5 bases, J lost 2 bases, and 7 bases lay in between. CDR3 sequence: CASSSGGNQPQHF. CDR3 nucleotide sequence: TGTGCCAGTAGTTCCGGGGGCAATCAGCCCCAGCATTTT. Variable domain in full (rest from reference TRBV19 and TRBJ1-5): DGGITQSPKYLFRKEGQNVTLSCEQNLNHDAMYWYRQDPGQGLRLIYYSQIVNDFQKGDIAEGYSVSREKKESFPLTVTSAQKNPTAFYLCASSSGGNQPQHFGDGTRLSIL.

The CDR3 protein is CASSQDTGAWETQYF. The CDR3 DNA reads as TGTGCCAGCAGCCAAGATACAGGGGCCTGGGAGACCCAGTACTTC. V is TRBV3-1 (or the pseudogene TRBV3-2) and J is TRBJ2-5; 7 bases align to TRBD1. There are 15 residues in the CDR3. The germline gives CDR1 LGHDT, CDR2 YNNKEL (reference sequence). Trimming cost V 0 bases and J 5 bases; bases outside gene matches: 6.